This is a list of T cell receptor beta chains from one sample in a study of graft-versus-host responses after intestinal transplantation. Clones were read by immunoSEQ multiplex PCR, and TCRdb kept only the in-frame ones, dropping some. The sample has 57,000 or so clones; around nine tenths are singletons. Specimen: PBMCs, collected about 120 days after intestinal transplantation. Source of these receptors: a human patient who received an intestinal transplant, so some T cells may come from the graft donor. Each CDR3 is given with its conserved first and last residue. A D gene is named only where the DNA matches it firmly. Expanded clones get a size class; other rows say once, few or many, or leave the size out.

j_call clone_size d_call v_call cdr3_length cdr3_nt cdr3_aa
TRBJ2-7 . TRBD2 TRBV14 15 TGTGCCAGCAGTCCGCTAGCGGGGGCTAACTACGAGCAGTACTTC CASSPLAGANYEQYF
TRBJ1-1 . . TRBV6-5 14 TGTGCCAGCAGGTCGGGGCGGACAAACACTGAAGCTTTCTTT CASRSGRTNTEAFF
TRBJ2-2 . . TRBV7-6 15 TGTGCCAGCAGCCCTGGACTGGTAAACACCGGGGAGCTGTTTTTT CASSPGLVNTGELFF
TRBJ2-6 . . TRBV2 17 TGTGCCAGCAGGCAACTAGGGGCCTCGGGTGGGGCCAACGTCCTGACTTTC CASRQLGASGGANVLTF
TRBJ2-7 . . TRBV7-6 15 TGTGCCAGCAGCTTAGAAGGGAACTGGGCGGGCGAGCAGTACTTC CASSLEGNWAGEQYF
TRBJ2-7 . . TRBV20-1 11 TGCAGTGCTAGCCCCCAACACGAGCAGTACTTC CSASPQHEQYF
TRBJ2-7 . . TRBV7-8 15 TGTGCCAGCAGCTTAGCAGCCAGGAGCTCCTACGAGCAGTACTTC CASSLAARSSYEQYF
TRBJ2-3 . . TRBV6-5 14 TGTGCCAGCAGTTACAGGGGTAGCACAGATACGCAGTATTTT CASSYRGSTDTQYF
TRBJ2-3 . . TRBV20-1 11 TGCAGTGCTTCGAACACAGATACGCAGTATTTT CSASNTDTQYF
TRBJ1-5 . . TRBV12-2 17 TGTGCAAGTCGCTTGGGAGGAGTGGCGTCATGTGGCCAGCCCCAGCATTTT CASRLGGVASCGQPQHF
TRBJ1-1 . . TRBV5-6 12 TGTGCCAGCAGCTTACACCCCACTGAAGCTTTCTTT CASSLHPTEAFF
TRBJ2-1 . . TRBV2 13 TGTGCCAGCAGCCCTGCTGGGTACAATGAGCAGTTCTTC CASSPAGYNEQFF
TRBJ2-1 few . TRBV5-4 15 TGTGCCAGCAGCTTGGACGCGGGGACCTACAATGAGCAGTTCTTC CASSLDAGTYNEQFF
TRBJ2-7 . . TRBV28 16 TGTGCCAGCAGTTTAAGAGGGTACTACCTCTCCTACGAGCAGTACTTC CASSLRGYYLSYEQYF
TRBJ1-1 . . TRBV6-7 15 TGTGCCAGCAGTTACCCGCAAGGGGTGGGCACTGAAGCTTTCTTT CASSYPQGVGTEAFF
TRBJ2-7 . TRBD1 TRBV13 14 TGTGCCAGCAGCCGCCGGGACAGGTCCTACGAGCAGTACTTC CASSRRDRSYEQYF
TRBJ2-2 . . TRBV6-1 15 TGTGCCAGCTTAAGACCTTCGACTAACACCGGGGAGCTGTTTTTT CASLRPSTNTGELFF
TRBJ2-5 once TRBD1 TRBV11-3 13 TGTGCCAGCAGCTCTCTTTCTGGACAGGGCCCCCACTTC CASSSLSGQGPHF
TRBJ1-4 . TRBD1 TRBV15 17 TGTGCCACCAGCACCCGAGGACAGGCTTCAACTAATGAAAAACTGTTTTTT CATSTRGQASTNEKLFF
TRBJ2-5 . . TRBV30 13 TGTGCCTGGAGTTTCGGAGTTCAAGAGACCCAGTACTTC CAWSFGVQETQYF
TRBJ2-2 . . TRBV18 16 TGTGCCAGCTCACCAAACGCCAAATCGAACACCGGGGAGCTGTTTTTT CASSPNAKSNTGELFF
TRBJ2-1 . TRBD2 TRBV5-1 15 TGCGCCAGCAGCGGTCTAGCGGAATCCTACAATGAGCAGTTCTTC CASSGLAESYNEQFF
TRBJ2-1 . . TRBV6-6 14 TGTGCCAGCAGTTACTTTGATTCCGACAATGAGCAGTTCTTC CASSYFDSDNEQFF